This is a list of T cell receptor beta chains from one sample in a study of identical twins. TCRdb re-derived calls from the 5' RACE reads in MiXCR, one entry per CDR3 protein. The repertoire consists of hundreds of thousands of distinct CDR3 sequences, with around 6% occurring once and the leading ten covering 1.5% to 2%. The sample taken for sequencing was naive T cells sorted from blood. Source of these receptors: a man aged 18 to 29 in good health. CDR3s include the opening cysteine and the closing phenylalanine or tryptophan. A D gene is named only where the DNA matches it firmly.

TRBV7-2,NA,CAIYKGGYGYTF
TRBV5-1,TRBD2,CASSSRRLAEDWDTQYF
TRBV27,NA,CASSSGSLLEAFF
TRBV24-1,NA,CATEARDSAGAQFF
TRBV20-1,NA,CSARDLVATGSYNEQFF
TRBV5-5,NA,CASSSALAKGGYGYTF
TRBV6-2/TRBV6-3,NA,CASSYSTDVEQYF
TRBV12-3/TRBV12-4,NA,CASSLGGPETQYF
TRBV7-2,TRBD2,CASSLYGRGSSYNEQFF
TRBV28,NA,CASSGLRDIRETQYF
TRBV20-1,NA,CSATRPGTGELFF
TRBV20-1,NA,CSARTQETQYF
TRBV24-1,TRBD2,CATSASRGAGELFF
TRBV11-1,TRBD2,CASSLIRLAGGRVTGELFF
TRBV6-1,TRBD2,CASKEGTSVAGEQFF
TRBV7-9,NA,CASSLVLGNYGYTF
TRBV7-8,NA,CASSFYGSGNTIYF
TRBV5-1,NA,CASRPQGQSNTGELFF
TRBV6-1,NA,CASSDRDIRNTEAFF
TRBV29-1,NA,CSVVGGNTEAFF
TRBV6-5,NA,CASSYYSLGMTDTQYF
TRBV6-5,NA,CASSSRPTSGNSPLHF
TRBV20-1,NA,CSASAGRGNEKLFF
TRBV10-2,TRBD2,CASSLTSEITDTQYF
TRBV5-1,NA,CASSLARTGELFF
TRBV27,TRBD1,CASSPPGQGRVYTF
TRBV10-2,NA,CASSTGNSYNEQFF
TRBV12-3/TRBV12-4,NA,CASSLSRVVHNEQFF
TRBV12-3/TRBV12-4,NA,CASSLDQVSEQFF
TRBV7-2,TRBD2,CASSPPSGLKNIQYF
TRBV6-2/TRBV6-3,TRBD2,CASSYGARGRAGTDTQYF
TRBV7-6,NA,CASSLGVVTTGANVLTF
TRBV5-1,NA,CASSFFGPVDNEQFF
TRBV5-6,TRBD1,CASSETGTGFEVIGTQYF
TRBV20-1,TRBD2,CSADPGLAGGDNYNEQFF
TRBV11-2,NA,CASSPDVGAGPTDTQYF
TRBV12-3/TRBV12-4,NA,CASSLARGGQPQHF
TRBV9,NA,CASSPRPQGTDTQYF
TRBV7-2,TRBD2,CASSTRLAPNTGELFF
TRBV29-1,NA,CSVEVPRAREKLFF
TRBV4-1,TRBD2,CASSQDKGLGGNTQYF
TRBV12-3/TRBV12-4,NA,CASSAATGWVTEAFF
TRBV28,NA,CASSPVGGSRETQYF
TRBV12-3/TRBV12-4,NA,CASSRISYEQYF
TRBV20-1,NA,CSAPKGGTEAFF
TRBV29-1,NA,CSVLRTSGELFF
TRBV29-1,TRBD2,CSVLGLAGVLNEQFF
TRBV28,NA,CASTGRGPETQYF
TRBV6-1,TRBD2,CASSPGTSGIREQFF
TRBV7-6,NA,CASSSPRGRDTEAFF
TRBV12-3/TRBV12-4,TRBD1,CATTGGLAGYTF
TRBV7-9,TRBD1,CASSLGDRGVEQYF